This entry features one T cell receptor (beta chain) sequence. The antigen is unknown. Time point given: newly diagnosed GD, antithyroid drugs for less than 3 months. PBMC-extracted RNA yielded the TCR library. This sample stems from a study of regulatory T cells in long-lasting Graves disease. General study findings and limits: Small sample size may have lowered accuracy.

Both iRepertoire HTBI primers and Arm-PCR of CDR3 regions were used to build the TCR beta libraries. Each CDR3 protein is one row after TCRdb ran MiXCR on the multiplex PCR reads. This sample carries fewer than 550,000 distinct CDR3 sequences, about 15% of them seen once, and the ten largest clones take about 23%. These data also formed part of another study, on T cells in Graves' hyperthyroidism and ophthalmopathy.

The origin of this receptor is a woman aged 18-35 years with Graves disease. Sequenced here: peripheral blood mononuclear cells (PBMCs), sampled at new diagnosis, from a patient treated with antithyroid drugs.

DNA for the CDR3: TGTGCCAGCAGCCAAGTATCCATTGGGTGGTCCTACAATGAGCAGTTCTTC. Translation gives CASSQVSIGWSYNEQFF. The chain recombines TRBV14 with TRBJ2-1; no firm D call. Trimming took 1 base from V and 1 from J, leaving 14 bases between them. Germline values: CDR1 SGHDN, CDR2 FVKESK. This CDR3 region has 17 residues.